This entry lists 32 T cell receptor beta chains sequenced from one sample in a study of OX40 agonist ivuxolimab in advanced cancers. Clones were read by immunoSEQ multiplex PCR, and TCRdb kept only the in-frame ones, dropping some. Here the sample spans roughly 67,000 clones, roughly 87% being singletons. The sample was CD4+ or CD8+ T cells sorted from blood, taken in a trial of the OX40 agonist ivuxolimab. Receptors were obtained from an adult with an advanced solid tumor such as melanoma, head and neck, liver or kidney cancer.

The chain is built from TRBV7-9 and TRBJ1-3, with D tentatively TRBD1 (6 bases). The V and J ends lost 3 bases and 0 bases respectively, with 15 bases between them. This CDR3 contains 17 residues. Germline V gene sequence: CDR1 SEHNR, CDR2 FQNEAQ (reference sequence). For the CDR3, the DNA is TGTGCCAGCAGCTTCGCCGACAGGAGCTACTCTGGAAACACCATATATTTT. Protein: CASSFADRSYSGNTIYF.

The chain couples TRBV2 to TRBJ1-5; the D is unclear. The germline gives CDR1 SNHLY, CDR2 FYNNEI. The CDR3 sequence is 14 residues long. V was shortened by 5 bases and J by 2 bases, with 10 bases between the two germline ends. The CDR3 region has the DNA TGTGCCAGCAGTACCGACTGGGGCAATCAGCCCCAGCATTTT. This translates into CASSTDWGNQPQHF.

The V call is TRBV7-3, the J call TRBJ2-1; 7 nucleotides align to TRBD2. The germline V gene encodes CDR1 SGHTA and CDR2 FQGTGA. This CDR3 comprises 15 residues. V was clipped by 2 bases and J by 6 bases; unmatched bases: 7. The CDR3 loop reads CASSLSGLAANEQFF. DNA for the CDR3: TGTGCCAGCAGCTTATCAGGGCTAGCGGCCAATGAGCAGTTCTTC.

The chain is built from TRBV9 and TRBJ2-5, with TRBD2 matching over 7 bases. The V segment lost 3 bases and the J segment 4 bases; nucleotides outside the gene matches: 6. Germline V lookup: CDR1 SGDLS, CDR2 YYNGEE. The CDR3 covers 14 residues. This chain's CDR3 is CASSAGGLIETQYF. CDR3 DNA sequence: TGTGCCAGCAGCGCGGGGGGTTTGATAGAGACCCAGTACTTC.

This chain connects TRBV27 to TRBJ2-2, with 7 bases matching TRBD1. V shed 6 bases, J shed 6 bases, and the junction held 10 bases outside the gene matches. The CDR3 runs to 15 residues. CDR1 MNHEY and CDR2 SMNVEV come from the germline V gene (reference sequence). DNA of the CDR3: TGTGCCAGCAGCTCGACAGGGCTTCACTCCGGGGAGCTGTTTTTT. This encodes CASSSTGLHSGELFF.

The rearrangement links TRBV18 to TRBJ2-7; 7 positions match TRBD1. CDR3 length: 17 residues. V shed 2 bases, J shed 0 bases, and the junction held 10 bases outside the gene matches. The V gene's germline CDR1 is KGHSH and CDR2 LQKENI. DNA for the CDR3: TGTGCCAGCTCACCAACCGGGACAGCGTTGAGCTCCTACGAGCAGTACGTC. It translates to CASSPTGTALSSYEQYV.

The CDR3 loop reads CASSPTDAPNTGELFF. CDR3 sequence (DNA): TGTGCCAGCAGCCCGACAGACGCCCCGAACACCGGGGAGCTGTTTTTT. The rearrangement uses TRBV11-3 and TRBJ2-2, with a possible D match to TRBD1 (5 bases). Germline V gene lookup returns CDR1 SGHNT and CDR2 YENEEA. This CDR3 region has 16 residues. V lost 5 bases, J lost 0 bases, and 13 bases lay in between.

A few counts support this clone. CDR3 nucleotides: TGTGCCAGTAGTTACGGAGGAGACACCCAGTACTTC. Its protein product is CASSYGGDTQYF. The V and J genes are TRBV19 and TRBJ2-5; a weak D match, TRBD2 (5 bases). Between the trimmed V and J ends, which lost 5 bases and 8 bases, there was a span of 12 bases. Germline loops: CDR1 LNHDA, CDR2 SQIVND (reference sequence). The CDR3 length is 12 residues.

This sequence joins TRBV5-6 and TRBJ2-7; D is perhaps TRBD1 or TRBD2 (5 bases each). Trimming cost V 4 bases and J 2 bases, with 10 bases left between them. The CDR3 sequence is 13 residues long. In germline, CDR1 is SGHDT, CDR2 YYEEEE. This CDR3 reads CASSPLGAYEQYF. CDR3 bases: TGTGCCAGCAGCCCGCTGGGGGCCTACGAGCAGTACTTC.

The rearrangement links TRBV15 to TRBJ2-5, with D possibly being TRBD2 (5 bases). The germline CDR1 and CDR2 sequences are LNHNV and YYDKDF (reference sequence). V was pared by 0 bases and J by 5 bases, with 10 bases between. The CDR3 length is 14 residues. The CDR3 is CATSREAGAETQYF. In DNA form, the CDR3 reads TGTGCCACCAGCAGAGAGGCGGGCGCGGAGACCCAGTACTTC.

This clone has only a few counts. The chain uses TRBV29-1 and TRBJ1-1; unclear D gene. Germline lookup yields CDR1 SQVTM and CDR2 ANQGSEA. This CDR3 region has 12 residues. The CDR3 sequence is CSLSRGATEAFF. CDR3 bases: TGCAGTCTGAGTCGGGGAGCCACTGAAGCTTTCTTT.

The V and J genes are TRBV10-3 and TRBJ1-1; 10 nucleotides match TRBD1. CDR3 length: 15 residues. V was pared by 1 base and J by 5 bases, with 4 bases of the junction left unmatched. The V gene's germline CDR1 is ENHRY and CDR2 SYGVKD. This CDR3 is CAISEYGQGGTEAFF. CDR3 DNA sequence: TGTGCCATCAGTGAGTATGGACAGGGGGGGACTGAAGCTTTCTTT.

CDR3 bases: TGTGCCAGCAGCTTAGGATCAGGCCAGGTGGATACGCAGTATTTT. The encoded protein is CASSLGSGQVDTQYF. The rearrangement links TRBV7-9 to TRBJ2-3; D is undetermined. Looked up from germline, CDR1 is SEHNR and CDR2 is FQNEAQ (reference sequence). There are 15 residues in the CDR3. With 1 base removed from V and 6 bases from J, the gap between germline ends came to 14 bases.

The V gene is TRBV30, the J gene TRBJ2-7; TRBD1 agrees at 8 bases. Germline trimming cut 1 base from V and 4 bases from J; bases unmatched to any gene: 12. Germline V lookup: CDR1 GTSNPN, CDR2 SVGIG (reference sequence). This CDR3 has 16 residues. CDR3 in DNA: TGTGCCTGGAGTGCCCCCACGGGGACAGGCGGGTACGAGCAGTACTTC. Protein: CAWSAPTGTGGYEQYF.

This clone appeared once. The J gene is TRBJ2-1, the V gene TRBV7-2; TRBD2 aligns across 9 bases. Germline CDR1 is SGHTA and CDR2 is FQGNSA. The V and J ends lost 4 bases and 5 bases, in that order; junction bases with no gene match: 6. The CDR3 length is 15 residues. In DNA, the CDR3 is TGTGCCAGCAGCTATAGCGGGAGCGGCAACAATGAGCAGTTCTTC. Its translation: CASSYSGSGNNEQFF.

The chain joins TRBV7-9 to TRBJ2-2, with TRBD1 matching 9 bases. Looked up from germline, CDR1 is SEHNR and CDR2 is FQNEAQ (reference sequence). The CDR3 sequence is 15 residues long. V lost 7 bases to trimming and J lost 4 bases; unmatched junction nucleotides: 7. This chain's CDR3 is CASTHTGGSTGELFF. CDR3 nucleotides: TGTGCCAGCACCCACACAGGGGGCAGCACCGGGGAGCTGTTTTTT.

This chain uses TRBV28 with TRBJ2-1; 7 bases are a match to TRBD2. The trim removed 10 bases at V and 2 bases at J, leaving 14 bases unmatched. Per the germline V gene, CDR1 is MDHEN and CDR2 is SYDVKM. The CDR3 covers 16 residues. CDR3 in amino acids: CATLAPSGFTYNEQFF. CDR3 nucleotides: TGTGCCACCCTTGCCCCTAGCGGCTTTACCTACAATGAGCAGTTCTTC.

The chain is built from TRBV21-1 and TRBJ1-5. TRBV21-1 is listed as a pseudogene. The length of the CDR3 is 13 residues. Here the CDR3 DNA reads TGTGCCAGCGGCGGTGGTGGGATTCAGCCCCAGCATTTT. This codes for CASGGGGIQPQHF.

The rearrangement links TRBV18 to TRBJ2-1, with 12 bases aligning to TRBD2. CDR3 length: 15 residues. The germline gives CDR1 KGHSH, CDR2 LQKENI. V shed 4 bases, J shed 7 bases, and the junction held 5 bases outside the gene matches. The CDR3 DNA is TGTGCCAGCTCACTTCGGACTAGCGGGATGAATGAGCAGTTCTTC. Translating gives CASSLRTSGMNEQFF.

The CDR3, as DNA: TGTGCCAGTAGTTCCCCGGGGACAGGGCGGCCAGATACGCAGTATTTT. It specifies CASSSPGTGRPDTQYF. V is TRBV19 and J is TRBJ2-3; 9 bases are a match to TRBD1. The V and J ends lost 5 bases and 4 bases, in that order; junction bases with no gene match: 10. The CDR3 runs to 16 residues. Germline values: CDR1 LNHDA, CDR2 SQIVND (reference sequence).

The gene calls are TRBV7-6 and TRBJ1-3; a possible D gene is TRBD1 (5 bases). Trimming shortened V by 5 bases and J by 2 bases, and 16 bases separated the two germline ends. The CDR3 is made up of 16 amino acids. The germline gives CDR1 SGHVS, CDR2 FNYEAQ. CDR3 sequence: CASSPSGGETGNTIYF. As DNA, the CDR3 is TGTGCCAGCAGCCCCTCGGGGGGGGAGACTGGAAACACCATATATTTT.

The CDR3 coding sequence is TGTGCCAGCAGCTTAGTGGTCCAGGGTGGTCAGCCCCAGCATTTT. Translation: CASSLVVQGGQPQHF. This rearrangement joins TRBV7-2 to TRBJ1-5; a weak D match, TRBD1 (5 bases). Deletions cut 1 base from V and 6 bases from J, with 13 bases between. Germline V gene data show CDR1 as SGHTA and CDR2 as FQGNSA. The CDR3 has 15 amino acids.

This chain connects TRBV5-1 to TRBJ2-5; 7 bases agree with TRBD2. Unmatched junction bases numbered 4, after V lost 4 bases and J lost 1 base. This CDR3 has 14 amino acids. Looked up from germline, CDR1 is SGHRS and CDR2 is YFSETQ. This CDR3 reads CASSEPGGQETQYF. DNA for the CDR3: TGCGCCAGCAGCGAGCCGGGAGGCCAAGAGACCCAGTACTTC.

This clone was observed once. This sequence joins TRBV28 and TRBJ2-7; D not resolved. V was cut by 6 bases and J by 5 bases, with 8 bases left in between. CDR1 is MDHEN, CDR2 SYDVKM, per germline. The CDR3 is 11 amino acids. CDR3 coding DNA: TGTGCCAGCAGCCCCCTAAACGAGCAGTACTTC. Amino acid sequence: CASSPLNEQYF.

The chain recombines TRBV5-4 with TRBJ2-2; TRBD2 might be the D (5 bases). From germline, CDR1 is SGHNT and CDR2 YYREEE (reference sequence). CDR3 size: 15 residues. Trimming shortened V by 3 bases and J by 2 bases, and 11 bases separated the two germline ends. The CDR3 DNA reads as TGTGCCAGCAGCTCCCCCGGGATAAACACCGGGGAGCTGTTTTTT. Its protein is CASSSPGINTGELFF.

About this clone itself: One end of the junction fails to match germline, which may point to a read error. This chain uses TRBV2 with TRBJ2-4, with TRBD1 matching 7 bases. The CDR3 runs to 12 residues. Germline V gene data show CDR1 as SNHLY and CDR2 as FYNNEI. The CDR3 bases are TGTGCCAGCAGTGAACAGGGACAGTTTAGATGGTTC. This encodes CASSEQGQFRWF.

V gene TRBV28 combines with J gene TRBJ1-1, with a weak D call TRBD1 (6 bases). The CDR3 is 18 amino acids. Trimming took 7 bases from V and 6 from J, leaving 30 bases between them. CDR1 is MDHEN and CDR2 is SYDVKM in the germline V gene. CDR3 sequence reads: CASIVPVGSGEGDAEAFF. CDR3 DNA: TGTGCCAGCATCGTCCCGGTGGGAAGTGGGGAGGGGGACGCTGAAGCTTTCTTT.

The V and J genes are TRBV7-9 and TRBJ1-1; D gene unclear. Germline V gives CDR1 SEHNR, CDR2 FQNEAQ (reference sequence). The CDR3 is 14 amino acids. Trimming removed 3 bases from V and 5 bases from J, with 13 bases in between. The CDR3 region has the DNA TGTGCCAGCAGCTTTGGGGTCCGGAAGACTGAAGCTTTCTTT. Translation gives CASSFGVRKTEAFF. The full variable domain, its missing parts supplied by reference TRBV7-9 and TRBJ1-1, is DTGVSQNPRHKITKRGQNVTFRCDPISEHNRLYWYRQTLGQGPEFLTYFQNEAQLEKSRLLSDRFSAERPKGSFSTLEIQRTEQGDSAMYLCASSFGVRKTEAFFGQGTRLTVV.

The chain links TRBV6-1 to TRBJ1-4; D gene ambiguous. Trimming cost V 7 bases and J 5 bases, with 11 bases left between them. The germline CDR1 and CDR2 sequences are MNHNS and SASEGT. This CDR3 region has 13 residues. The CDR3 loop reads CASIYQTNEKLFF. For the CDR3, the DNA is TGTGCCAGCATATATCAGACGAATGAAAAACTGTTTTTT.

The chain recombines TRBV14 with TRBJ2-3; 9 bases align to TRBD2. The CDR3 is 18 residues long. Trimming at V came to 2 bases and at J to 3 bases, leaving 12 bases not matched to a gene. Germline CDR1 reads SGHDN; CDR2 reads FVKESK. The CDR3 nucleotides are TGTGCCAGCAGCCAATCCTTGTATCTAGCGGGAAGTACAGATACGCAGTATTTT. This sequence encodes CASSQSLYLAGSTDTQYF.

V and J are TRBV28 and TRBJ2-2, with 12 bases that match TRBD2. From germline, CDR1 is MDHEN and CDR2 SYDVKM. The CDR3 spans 16 residues. V dropped 7 bases and J dropped 5; count of bases not matched to a gene: 8. The DNA for the CDR3 is TGTGCCAGCACCAATGGACTAGCGGGGCGGACCGGGGAGCTGTTTTTT. Its translation: CASTNGLAGRTGELFF.

V and J are TRBV18 and TRBJ1-2; D not resolved. Germline loops: CDR1 KGHSH, CDR2 LQKENI. Between the trimmed V and J ends, which lost 2 bases and 8 bases, there was a span of 9 bases. CDR3 length equals 12 residues. CDR3 coding DNA: TGTGCCAGCTCACCAAATCTTTTGGGCTACACCTTC. This translates into CASSPNLLGYTF.